The 16 T cell receptor beta chains presented below share a single source sample, sequenced in a study of identical twins. TCRdb re-called the 5' RACE reads through MiXCR, storing one row per CDR3 protein. The sample lists about 500,000 distinct CDR3 sequences, 14% seen once, with more than 0.8% in the top ten. These data were also reused for a study on yellow fever vaccine responses in identical twins.

Sequencing used CD4+ T cells sorted from blood. Every receptor here comes from a woman aged 18 to 35 in good health.

This clonotype turned up a few times. The chain recombines TRBV29-1 with TRBJ2-5; 8 nucleotides line up with TRBD1. Germline V lookup: CDR1 SQVTM, CDR2 ANQGSEA. The J segment lost 5 bases and the V segment lost 7 bases, leaving 15 bases of the junction unmatched. The CDR3 is made up of 15 amino acids. DNA of the CDR3: TGCAGCGCCCTGACCGGGGCAGGGGGCGTGGAGACCCAGTACTTC. Its protein is CSALTGAGGVETQYF.

The chain joins TRBV5-6 to TRBJ2-3; maybe TRBD1 (5 bases). Trimming pared 6 bases from V and 4 bases from J, leaving 12 bases between. The CDR3 contains 13 residues. The germline CDR1 and CDR2 sequences are SGHDT and YYEEEE. CDR3 amino acids: CASNPKGSDTQYF. The CDR3 nucleotides read TGTGCCAGCAATCCCAAGGGGTCAGATACGCAGTATTTT.

The V gene is TRBV5-5, the J gene TRBJ2-1, with 7 bases fitting TRBD2. V gave up 2 bases and J gave up 0 bases; unmatched junction bases: 2. The length of the CDR3 is 15 residues. The V gene's germline CDR1 is SGHKS and CDR2 YYEKEE (reference sequence). CDR3 DNA sequence: TGTGCCAGCAGCTTTCGGGGGGACTCCTACAATGAGCAGTTCTTC. It yields the protein CASSFRGDSYNEQFF.

This clonotype appeared a few times. J is TRBJ2-1 and V is TRBV18, with TRBD1 as a possible D gene (6 bases). Trimming removed 4 bases at V and 0 bases at J, with 13 bases between. The length of the CDR3 is 16 residues. Per germline, CDR1 KGHSH and CDR2 LQKENI. This CDR3 is CASSHPQGGSYNEQFF. The CDR3 nucleotides read TGTGCCAGCTCACACCCCCAAGGGGGCTCCTACAATGAGCAGTTCTTC. The full variable domain, with the rest looked up from reference TRBV18 and TRBJ2-1, is NAGVMQNPRHLVRRRGQEARLRCSPMKGHSHVYWYRQLPEEGLKFMVYLQKENIIDESGMPKERFSAEFPKEGPSILRIQQVVRGDSAAYFCASSHPQGGSYNEQFFGPGTRLTVL.

The chain uses TRBV3-1 and TRBJ2-5; maybe TRBD2 (6 bases). Germline V gene lookup returns CDR1 LGHDT and CDR2 YNNKEL (reference sequence). Between the trimmed V and J ends, which lost 3 bases and 1 base, there was a span of 15 bases. CDR3 size: 16 residues. The CDR3 sequence: CASSQRGGRLQETQYF. For the CDR3, the DNA is TGTGCCAGCAGCCAGAGGGGAGGTAGGCTCCAAGAGACCCAGTACTTC.

This clonotype occurred a few times. This chain uses TRBV5-6 with TRBJ2-2; D possibly corresponds to TRBD2 (5 bases). This CDR3 has 16 residues. The V and J ends lost 0 bases and 4 bases respectively, with 13 bases between them. Per the germline V gene, CDR1 is SGHDT and CDR2 is YYEEEE. The CDR3 region is CASSLAWERRTGELFF. The DNA of the CDR3 is TGTGCCAGCAGCTTGGCTTGGGAGCGGCGCACCGGGGAGCTGTTTTTT.

This clonotype was picked up many times. The chain links TRBV5-1 to TRBJ2-1; 12 nucleotides agree with TRBD2. In germline, CDR1 is SGHRS, CDR2 YFSETQ. The CDR3 contains 16 residues. With V trimmed by 3 bases and J by 5 bases, 6 bases remained unmatched. This CDR3 reads CASSSGGLAGNNEQFF. CDR3 DNA sequence: TGCGCCAGCAGCTCCGGAGGACTAGCGGGGAACAATGAGCAGTTCTTC.

The V gene is TRBV6-1, the J gene TRBJ2-1, with 12 bases that match TRBD2. The junction had 4 bases not matched to a gene; V was cut back by 7 bases and J by 0 bases. The CDR3 is made up of 16 amino acids. Per the germline V gene, CDR1 is MNHNS and CDR2 is SASEGT. The CDR3 loop is CASTLAGGLSYNEQFF. CDR3 in DNA: TGTGCCAGCACTCTAGCGGGGGGGCTCTCCTACAATGAGCAGTTCTTC.

This clonotype occurred a few times. This chain connects TRBV12-3 or TRBV12-4 to TRBJ2-7; 10 nucleotides match TRBD1. V dropped 5 bases and J dropped 4; count of bases not matched to a gene: 5. The CDR3 loop spans 14 amino acids. Here the CDR3 DNA reads TGTGCCAGCAGTGCCGGGACAGGGGAATACGAGCAGTACTTC. Amino acid sequence: CASSAGTGEYEQYF.

This clonotype was observed many times. The J gene is TRBJ1-1, the V gene TRBV5-1, with D maybe TRBD1 (5 bases). V lost 5 bases to trimming and J lost 0 bases, with 14 bases between them. Germline V CDR1 and CDR2: SGHRS, YFSETQ. This CDR3 spans 15 amino acids. The CDR3 coding sequence is TGCGCCAGCAGGGGGGTGGGAAACATGAACACTGAAGCTTTCTTT. This translates into CASRGVGNMNTEAFF.

This clonotype was observed a handful of times. This chain joins TRBV12-5 and TRBJ1-1, with a possible D match to TRBD1 (6 bases). The germline V gene encodes CDR1 LGHNT and CDR2 FRNRAP. The CDR3 has 14 amino acids. V lost 4 bases and J 4 bases, leaving 13 bases between the germline ends. CDR3 in DNA: TGTGCTAGTGGTTGGGGCAGGGGTATCACTGAAGCTTTCTTT. The encoded protein is CASGWGRGITEAFF. Using reference TRBV12-5 and TRBJ1-1 for the parts outside the CDR3, the full variable domain is DARVTQTPRHKVTEMGQEVTMRCQPILGHNTVFWYRQTMMQGLELLAYFRNRAPLDDSGMPKDRFSAEMPDATLATLKIQPSEPRDSAVYFCASGWGRGITEAFFGQGTRLTVV.

There are a few counts of this clonotype. This sequence joins TRBV13 and TRBJ2-7; a weak D match, TRBD2 (5 bases). The CDR3 is 15 amino acids. Looked up from germline, CDR1 is PRHDT and CDR2 is FYEKMQ (reference sequence). V gave up 5 bases and J gave up 0 bases, with 14 bases separating them. Here the CDR3 reads CASSPGVSSSYEQYF. The CDR3 DNA sequence: TGTGCCAGCAGCCCCGGGGTATCCAGCTCCTACGAGCAGTACTTC.

The table lists this clonotype with a few counts. This chain uses TRBV11-2 with TRBJ2-2; 9 nucleotides match TRBD2. The CDR3 length is 20 residues. V gave up 1 base and J gave up 0 bases; unmatched junction bases: 12. Looked up from germline, CDR1 is SGHAT and CDR2 is FQNNGV. The CDR3 loop reads CASSLGGLWASGTNTGELFF. The CDR3 DNA reads as TGTGCCAGCAGCTTAGGGGGCTTATGGGCTAGCGGGACGAACACCGGGGAGCTGTTTTTT.

The chain has TRBV6-2 or TRBV6-3 and TRBJ2-4, with TRBD2 identical over 7 bases. J gave up 6 bases and V 6 bases, and 8 bases lay outside the gene matches. This CDR3 has 14 residues. CDR1 is MNHEY and CDR2 is SVGEGT in the germline V gene. CDR3 amino acids: CASSLPGTINIQYF. The CDR3 nucleotides are TGTGCCAGCAGCCTACCCGGGACTATAAACATTCAGTACTTC.

The chain has TRBV29-1 and TRBJ2-1, with 9 bases identical to TRBD1. The V gene's germline CDR1 is SQVTM and CDR2 ANQGSEA. This CDR3 is 14 amino acids long. V lost 5 bases and J lost 4; bases outside the gene matches: 6. The CDR3 spells CSVTGTGIYNEQFF. The CDR3, as DNA: TGCAGCGTTACCGGGACAGGGATATACAATGAGCAGTTCTTC.

The chain couples TRBV9 to TRBJ2-3; 9 nucleotides agree with TRBD2. This CDR3 is 16 amino acids long. From germline, CDR1 is SGDLS and CDR2 YYNGEE. V dropped 0 bases and J dropped 5; count of bases not matched to a gene: 7. CDR3 sequence: CASSVVGRGGRDTQYF. CDR3 DNA sequence: TGTGCCAGCAGCGTAGTAGGGCGGGGGGGCCGAGATACGCAGTATTTT. Together with reference TRBV9 and TRBJ2-3, the CDR3 gives the full variable domain: DSGVTQTPKHLITATGQRVTLRCSPRSGDLSVYWYQQSLDQGLQFLIQYYNGEERAKGNILERFSAQQFPDLHSELNLSSLELGDSALYFCASSVVGRGGRDTQYFGPGTRLTVL.